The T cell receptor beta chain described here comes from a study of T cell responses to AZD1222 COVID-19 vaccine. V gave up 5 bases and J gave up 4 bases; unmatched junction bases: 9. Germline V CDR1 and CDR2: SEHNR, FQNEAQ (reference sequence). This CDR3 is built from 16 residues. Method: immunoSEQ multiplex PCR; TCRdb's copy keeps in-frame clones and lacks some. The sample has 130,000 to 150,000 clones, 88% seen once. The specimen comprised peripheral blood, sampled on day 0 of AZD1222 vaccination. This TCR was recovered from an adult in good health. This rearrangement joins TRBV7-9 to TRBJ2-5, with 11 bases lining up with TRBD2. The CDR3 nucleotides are TGTGCCAGCAGCATAATTAGCGGGAGGGAGGGAGAGACCCAGTACTTC. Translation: CASSIISGREGETQYF.